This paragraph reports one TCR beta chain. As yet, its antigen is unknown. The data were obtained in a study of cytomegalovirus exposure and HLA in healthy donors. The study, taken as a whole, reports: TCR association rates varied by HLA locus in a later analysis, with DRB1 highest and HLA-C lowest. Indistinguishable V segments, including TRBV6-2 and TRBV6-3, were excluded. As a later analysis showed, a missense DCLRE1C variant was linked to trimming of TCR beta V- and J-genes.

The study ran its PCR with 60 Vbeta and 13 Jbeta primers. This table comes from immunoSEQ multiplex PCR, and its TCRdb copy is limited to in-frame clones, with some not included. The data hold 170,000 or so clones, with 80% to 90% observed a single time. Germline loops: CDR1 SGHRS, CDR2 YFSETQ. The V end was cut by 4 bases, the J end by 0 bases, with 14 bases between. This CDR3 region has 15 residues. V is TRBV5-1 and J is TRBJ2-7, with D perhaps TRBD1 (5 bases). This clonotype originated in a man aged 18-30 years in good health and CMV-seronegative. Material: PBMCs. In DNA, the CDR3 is TGCGCCAGCAGCCCTATAAGGGGCCTCTCCTACGAGCAGTACTTC. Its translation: CASSPIRGLSYEQYF.